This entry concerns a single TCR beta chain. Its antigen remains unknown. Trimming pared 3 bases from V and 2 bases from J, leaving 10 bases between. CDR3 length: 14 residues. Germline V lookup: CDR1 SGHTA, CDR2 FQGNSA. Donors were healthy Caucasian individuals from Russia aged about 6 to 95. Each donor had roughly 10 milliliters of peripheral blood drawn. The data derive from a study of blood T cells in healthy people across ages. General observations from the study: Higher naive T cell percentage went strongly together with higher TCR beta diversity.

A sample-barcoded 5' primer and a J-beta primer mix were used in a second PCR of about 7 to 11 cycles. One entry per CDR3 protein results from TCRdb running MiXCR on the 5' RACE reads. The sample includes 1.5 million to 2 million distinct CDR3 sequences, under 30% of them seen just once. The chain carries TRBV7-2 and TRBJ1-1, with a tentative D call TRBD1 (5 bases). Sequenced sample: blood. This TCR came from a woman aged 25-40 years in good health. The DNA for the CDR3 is TGTGCCAGCAGCTTCAGACAGTTTAACACTGAAGCTTTCTTT. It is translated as CASSFRQFNTEAFF.